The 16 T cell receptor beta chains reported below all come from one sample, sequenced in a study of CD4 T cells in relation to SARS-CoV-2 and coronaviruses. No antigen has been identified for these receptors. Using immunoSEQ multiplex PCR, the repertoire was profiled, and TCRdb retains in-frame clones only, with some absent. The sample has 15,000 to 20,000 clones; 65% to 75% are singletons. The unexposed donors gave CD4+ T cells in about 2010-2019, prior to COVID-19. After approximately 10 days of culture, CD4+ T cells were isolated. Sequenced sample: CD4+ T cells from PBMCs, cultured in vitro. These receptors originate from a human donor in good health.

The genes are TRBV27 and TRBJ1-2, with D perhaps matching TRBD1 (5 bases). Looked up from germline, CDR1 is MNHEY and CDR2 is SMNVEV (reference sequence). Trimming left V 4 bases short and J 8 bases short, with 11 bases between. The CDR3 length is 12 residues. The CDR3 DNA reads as TGTGCCAGCAGTTCGTGGGACGGCGGCTACACCTTC. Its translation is CASSSWDGGYTF.

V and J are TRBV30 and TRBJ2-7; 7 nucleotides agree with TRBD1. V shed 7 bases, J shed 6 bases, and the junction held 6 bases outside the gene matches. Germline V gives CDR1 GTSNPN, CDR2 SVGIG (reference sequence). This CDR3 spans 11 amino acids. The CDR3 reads CASDRVGEQYF. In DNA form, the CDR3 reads TGTGCCTCTGACAGGGTGGGCGAGCAGTACTTC.

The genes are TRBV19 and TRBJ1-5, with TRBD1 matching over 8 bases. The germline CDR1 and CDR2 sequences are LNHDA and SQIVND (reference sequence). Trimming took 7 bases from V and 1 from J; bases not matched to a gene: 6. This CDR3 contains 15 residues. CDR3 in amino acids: CASKRGQESNQPQHF. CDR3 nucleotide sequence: TGTGCCAGTAAAAGGGGACAGGAAAGCAATCAGCCCCAGCATTTT.

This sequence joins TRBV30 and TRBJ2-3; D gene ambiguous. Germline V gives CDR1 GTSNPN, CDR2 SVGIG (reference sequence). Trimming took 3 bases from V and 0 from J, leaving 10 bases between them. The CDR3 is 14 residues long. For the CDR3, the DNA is TGTGCCTGGAGCACTAAGGCTAGCACAGATACGCAGTATTTT. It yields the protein CAWSTKASTDTQYF.

The CDR3 region has the DNA TGTGCCAGCAGCGCCGGGACTAGCGACTACGAGCAGTACTTC. Translating it yields CASSAGTSDYEQYF. The chain carries TRBV9 and TRBJ2-7, with 10 bases matching TRBD2. Germline V lookup: CDR1 SGDLS, CDR2 YYNGEE. CDR3 length equals 14 residues. V was pared by 3 bases and J by 3 bases, with 3 bases of the junction left unmatched.

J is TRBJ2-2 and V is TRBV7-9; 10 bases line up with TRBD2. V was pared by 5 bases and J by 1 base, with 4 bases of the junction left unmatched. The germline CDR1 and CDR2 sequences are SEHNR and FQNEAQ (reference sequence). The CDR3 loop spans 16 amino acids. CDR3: CASSPGLAENTGELFF. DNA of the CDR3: TGTGCCAGCAGCCCCGGACTAGCGGAGAACACCGGGGAGCTGTTTTTT.

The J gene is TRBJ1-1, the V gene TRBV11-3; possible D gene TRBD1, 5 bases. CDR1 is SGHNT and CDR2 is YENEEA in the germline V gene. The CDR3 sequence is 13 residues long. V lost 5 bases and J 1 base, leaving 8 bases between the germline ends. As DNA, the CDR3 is TGTGCCAGCAGCGCGACAGAGAACACTGAAGCTTTCTTT. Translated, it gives CASSATENTEAFF. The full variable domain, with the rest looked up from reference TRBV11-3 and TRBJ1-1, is EAGVVQSPRYKIIEKKQPVAFWCNPISGHNTLYWYLQNLGQGPELLIRYENEEAVDDSQLPKDRFSAERLKGVDSTLKIQPAELGDSAVYLCASSATENTEAFFGQGTRLTVV.

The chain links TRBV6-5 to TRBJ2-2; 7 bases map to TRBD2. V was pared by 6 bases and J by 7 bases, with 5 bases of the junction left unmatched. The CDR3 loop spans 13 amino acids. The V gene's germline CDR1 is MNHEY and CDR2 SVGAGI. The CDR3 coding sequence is TGTGCCAGCAGATCACTAGCGTTCGGGGAGCTGTTTTTT. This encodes CASRSLAFGELFF.

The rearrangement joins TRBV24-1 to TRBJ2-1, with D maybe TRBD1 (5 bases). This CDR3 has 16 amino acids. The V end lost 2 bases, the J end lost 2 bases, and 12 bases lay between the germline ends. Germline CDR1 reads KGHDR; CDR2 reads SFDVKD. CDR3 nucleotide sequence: TGTGCCACCAGTGATTCGCAGGGAATTGCCTACAATGAGCAGTTCTTC. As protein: CATSDSQGIAYNEQFF.

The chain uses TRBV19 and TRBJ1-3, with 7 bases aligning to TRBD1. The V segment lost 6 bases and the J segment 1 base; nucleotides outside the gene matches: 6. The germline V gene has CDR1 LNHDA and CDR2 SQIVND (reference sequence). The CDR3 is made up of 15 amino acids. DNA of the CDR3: TGTGCCAGTAGCAGAGGGGGCACTTCTGGAAACACCATATATTTT. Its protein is CASSRGGTSGNTIYF. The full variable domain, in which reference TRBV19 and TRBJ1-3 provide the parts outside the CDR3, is DGGITQSPKYLFRKEGQNVTLSCEQNLNHDAMYWYRQDPGQGLRLIYYSQIVNDFQKGDIAEGYSVSREKKESFPLTVTSAQKNPTAFYLCASSRGGTSGNTIYFGEGSWLTVV.

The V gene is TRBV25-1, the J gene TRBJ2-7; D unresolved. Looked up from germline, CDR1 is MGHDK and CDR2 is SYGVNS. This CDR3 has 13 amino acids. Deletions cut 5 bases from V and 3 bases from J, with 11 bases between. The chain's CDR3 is CASSPSRRYEQYF. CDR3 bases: TGTGCCAGCAGTCCCTCCCGGCGCTACGAGCAGTACTTC.

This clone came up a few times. CDR3 nucleotides: TGTGCCAGCAGCCTTATCAATCAGCCCCAGCATTTT. Translation gives CASSLINQPQHF. This chain connects TRBV6-2 or TRBV6-3 to TRBJ1-5; the D is unclear. V was cut by 6 bases and J by 3 bases, with 6 bases left in between. The germline V gene encodes CDR1 MNHEY and CDR2 SVGEGT. There are 12 residues in the CDR3.

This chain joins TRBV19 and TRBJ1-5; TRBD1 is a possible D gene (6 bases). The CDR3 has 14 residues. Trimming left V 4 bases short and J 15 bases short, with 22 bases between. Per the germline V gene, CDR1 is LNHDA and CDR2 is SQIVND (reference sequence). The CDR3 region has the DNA TGTGCCAGTAGTACCCAAGAAATACAGGGCATTCTGCATTTT. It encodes CASSTQEIQGILHF.

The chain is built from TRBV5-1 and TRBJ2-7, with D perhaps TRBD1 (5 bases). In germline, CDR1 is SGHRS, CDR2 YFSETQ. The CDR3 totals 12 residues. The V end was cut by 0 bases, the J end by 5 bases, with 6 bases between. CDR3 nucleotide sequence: TGCGCCAGCAGCTTGGGACAGAACGAGCAGTACTTC. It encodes CASSLGQNEQYF.

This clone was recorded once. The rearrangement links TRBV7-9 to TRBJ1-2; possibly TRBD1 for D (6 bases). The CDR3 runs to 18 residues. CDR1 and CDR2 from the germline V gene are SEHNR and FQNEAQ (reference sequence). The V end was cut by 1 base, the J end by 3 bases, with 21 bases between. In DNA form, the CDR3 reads TGTGCCAGCAGCTTAGTTTACGAGAGGGGGGGAGAGGACTATGGCTACACCTTC. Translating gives CASSLVYERGGEDYGYTF. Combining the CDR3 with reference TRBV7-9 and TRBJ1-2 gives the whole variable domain DTGVSQNPRHKITKRGQNVTFRCDPISEHNRLYWYRQTLGQGPEFLTYFQNEAQLEKSRLLSDRFSAERPKGSFSTLEIQRTEQGDSAMYLCASSLVYERGGEDYGYTFGSGTRLTVV.

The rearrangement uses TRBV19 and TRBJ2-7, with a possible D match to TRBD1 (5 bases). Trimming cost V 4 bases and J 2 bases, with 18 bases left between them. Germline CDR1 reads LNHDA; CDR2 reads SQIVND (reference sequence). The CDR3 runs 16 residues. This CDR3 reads CASSTVGKGRPYEQYF. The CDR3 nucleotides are TGTGCCAGTAGTACTGTGGGGAAGGGGCGACCCTACGAGCAGTACTTC.